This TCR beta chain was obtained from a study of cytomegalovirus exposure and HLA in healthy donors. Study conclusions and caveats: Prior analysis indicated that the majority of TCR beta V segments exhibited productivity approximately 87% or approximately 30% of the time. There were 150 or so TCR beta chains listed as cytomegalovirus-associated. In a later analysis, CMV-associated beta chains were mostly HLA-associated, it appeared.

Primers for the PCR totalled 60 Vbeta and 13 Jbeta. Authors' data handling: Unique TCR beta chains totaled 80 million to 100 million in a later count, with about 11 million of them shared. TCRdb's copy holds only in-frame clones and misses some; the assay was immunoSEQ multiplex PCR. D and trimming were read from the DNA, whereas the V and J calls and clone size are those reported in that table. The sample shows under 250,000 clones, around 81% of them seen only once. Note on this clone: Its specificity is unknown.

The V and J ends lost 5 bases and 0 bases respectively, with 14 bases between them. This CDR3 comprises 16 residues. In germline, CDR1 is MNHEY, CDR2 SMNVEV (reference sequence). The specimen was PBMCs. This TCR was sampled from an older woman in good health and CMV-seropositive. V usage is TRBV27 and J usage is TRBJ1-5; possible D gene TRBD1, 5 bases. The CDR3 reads CASSPLGEYSNQPQHF. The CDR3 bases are TGTGCCAGCAGTCCCTTAGGGGAATATAGCAATCAGCCCCAGCATTTT.